One T cell receptor beta chain is described in this entry. Its cognate antigen is unknown. CDR3 length: 18 residues. In germline, CDR1 is MGHRA, CDR2 YSYEKL. Unmatched junction bases numbered 15, after V lost 4 bases and J lost 2 bases. The record originates from a study of CD8 T cells in ankylosing spondylitis. Study outcomes and limitations: Disease-associated clonotypes exhibited CD8+ identity and were relatively infrequent in peripheral blood. A number of the motif variants had already been described in reactive arthritis synovial fluid and blood.

5'-RACE, quantitative and with molecular barcodes, yielded the TCR beta libraries. TCRdb re-called the 5' RACE reads through MiXCR, storing one row per CDR3 protein. The data hold around 150,000 distinct CDR3 sequences, with roughly 44% observed a single time. The sequence came from a male donor with ankylosing spondylitis. The source material was synovial fluid, either unsorted or a sorted T cell fraction (not recorded which). The V call is TRBV4-1, the J call TRBJ1-2; the match to TRBD1 covers 8 bases. The CDR3: CASSPLSGTGALNYGYTF. In DNA form, the CDR3 reads TGCGCCAGCAGCCCATTGAGCGGGACAGGAGCCCTCAACTATGGCTACACCTTC.